A single sample gave rise to the 27 T cell receptor beta chains below, sequenced in a study of blood T cell repertoires in COVID-19. TCRdb's table, derived via immunoSEQ multiplex PCR, lists solely in-frame clones and lacks some. Among 350,000 or so clones, over 85% were seen once, and the ten largest hold roughly 4%. The material sequenced was peripheral blood. These receptors all come from a woman between 55 and 75 years old with COVID-19, enrolled during active disease.

This clone was counted between two and nine times. This chain uses TRBV3-1 (or the pseudogene TRBV3-2) with TRBJ2-7, with 9 bases matching TRBD1. The trim removed 4 bases at V and 5 bases at J, leaving 9 bases unmatched. The CDR3 is 15 residues long. Germline loops: CDR1 LGHDT, CDR2 YNNKEL (reference sequence). CDR3 sequence: CASSRGQGRWDEQYF. The CDR3 bases are TGTGCCAGCAGCCGGGGACAGGGACGGTGGGACGAGCAGTACTTC.

This clone was observed once. The chain combines TRBV29-1 with TRBJ1-1; D unclear. Germline CDR1 SQVTM, CDR2 ANQGSEA. V lost 6 bases and J lost 8, with 13 bases in between. The CDR3 loop spans 11 amino acids. The CDR3 nucleotides read TGCAGCGTAGAGAGGGTCCGAGAAGCTTTCTTT. This translates into CSVERVREAFF.

This sequence joins TRBV5-4 and TRBJ1-6; TRBD1 might be the D (5 bases). V dropped 4 bases and J dropped 8 bases, with 13 bases sitting between them. CDR3 length equals 14 residues. Germline assignment: CDR1 SGHNT and CDR2 YYREEE (reference sequence). CDR3 nucleotides: TGTGCCAGCAGCGAAAAGCCAGGGTATTCACCCCTCCACTTT. Protein product: CASSEKPGYSPLHF.

The rearrangement joins TRBV7-2 to TRBJ2-3; D might be TRBD2 (6 bases). Germline V gene sequence: CDR1 SGHTA, CDR2 FQGNSA. V was pared by 1 base and J by 2 bases, with 13 bases between. The CDR3 spans 16 residues. The CDR3 bases are TGTGCCAGCAGCTTAGGGAGTAGCGGTTTCACAGATACGCAGTATTTT. Protein product: CASSLGSSGFTDTQYF. The full variable domain, in which reference TRBV7-2 and TRBJ2-3 provide the parts outside the CDR3, is GAGVSQSPSNKVTEKGKDVELRCDPISGHTALYWYRQSLGQGLEFLIYFQGNSAPDKSGLPSDRFSAERTGGSVSTLTIQRTQQEDSAVYLCASSLGSSGFTDTQYFGPGTRLTVL.

V gene TRBV9 combines with J gene TRBJ2-6; perhaps TRBD2 as D (5 bases). Trimming pared 4 bases from V and 4 bases from J, leaving 15 bases between. The CDR3 covers 16 residues. Germline CDR1 reads SGDLS; CDR2 reads YYNGEE. CDR3 loop: CASSPQVAGGANVLTF. The DNA of the CDR3 is TGTGCCAGCAGCCCCCAGGTTGCGGGCGGGGCCAACGTCCTGACTTTC. The variable domain in full, with the rest retrieved from reference TRBV9 and TRBJ2-6, is DSGVTQTPKHLITATGQRVTLRCSPRSGDLSVYWYQQSLDQGLQFLIQYYNGEERAKGNILERFSAQQFPDLHSELNLSSLELGDSALYFCASSPQVAGGANVLTFGAGSRLTVL.

This clone was seen a handful of times. V and J are TRBV6-6 and TRBJ1-2; unclear D gene. V gave up 8 bases and J gave up 7 bases, with 20 bases separating them. Germline loops: CDR1 MNHNY, CDR2 SVGAGI (reference sequence). The CDR3 covers 14 residues. The CDR3 protein is CASSNWGVSAGYTF. The CDR3 nucleotides read TGTGCCAGCTCTAATTGGGGAGTCTCGGCTGGCTACACCTTC.

V is TRBV3-1 (or the pseudogene TRBV3-2) and J is TRBJ2-4; TRBD1 is a possible D gene (6 bases). Trimming took 0 bases from V and 7 from J, leaving 13 bases between them. Germline assignment: CDR1 LGHDT and CDR2 YNNKEL (reference sequence). This CDR3 has 15 residues. Written as DNA, the CDR3 is TGTGCCAGCAGCCAAGATATACAGGGTTGGAACATTCAGTACTTC. Its protein is CASSQDIQGWNIQYF.

The chain is built from TRBV9 and TRBJ2-2; 8 nucleotides match TRBD2. CDR3 length equals 17 residues. J lost 0 bases, V lost 4 bases, and 8 bases had no gene match. Per germline, CDR1 SGDLS and CDR2 YYNGEE. The CDR3 protein is CASSPGNSGANTGELFF. In DNA form, the CDR3 reads TGTGCCAGCAGCCCAGGCAATAGCGGGGCGAACACCGGGGAGCTGTTTTTT.

This clone appeared a few times. This sequence joins TRBV5-1 and TRBJ2-1; no clear D. Germline-derived CDR1 and CDR2 are SGHRS and YFSETQ. The length of the CDR3 is 14 residues. V was cut by 1 base and J by 3 bases, with 8 bases left in between. The CDR3 loop reads CASSLIQDYNEQFF. As DNA, the CDR3 is TGCGCCAGCAGCTTGATCCAGGACTACAATGAGCAGTTCTTC.

The chain carries TRBV30 and TRBJ1-4; 7 bases fit TRBD1. Per the germline V gene, CDR1 is GTSNPN and CDR2 is SVGIG (reference sequence). Trimming cost V 2 bases and J 5 bases; bases outside gene matches: 5. The CDR3 has 14 amino acids. The CDR3 protein is CAWSRAGGNEKLFF. In DNA, the CDR3 is TGTGCCTGGAGTCGGGCAGGGGGAAATGAAAAACTGTTTTTT.

This rearrangement joins TRBV2 to TRBJ2-7; no clear D gene. CDR1 SNHLY and CDR2 FYNNEI come from the germline V gene. This CDR3 is 14 amino acids long. V was shortened by 2 bases and J by 0 bases, with 8 bases between the two germline ends. The CDR3 sequence is CASSESRSSYEQYF. DNA of the CDR3: TGTGCCAGCAGTGAAAGCCGAAGCTCCTACGAGCAGTACTTC.

With regard to this clone: This sample also contains other DNA sequences that code for the same CDR3. The chain joins TRBV7-9 to TRBJ1-2; 8 bases agree with TRBD1. Germline V gene sequence: CDR1 SEHNR, CDR2 FQNEAQ (reference sequence). J was trimmed by 5 bases and V by 4 bases; bases with no gene match: 6. The CDR3 extends over 14 amino acids. CDR3 residues: CASSSQGAGYGYTF. CDR3 coding DNA: TGTGCCAGCAGCTCTCAGGGGGCAGGGTATGGCTACACCTTC.

The V and J genes are TRBV28 and TRBJ1-6, with no clear D. Trimming removed 3 bases from V and 7 bases from J, with 13 bases in between. The CDR3 has 15 residues. The germline CDR1 and CDR2 sequences are MDHEN and SYDVKM. The CDR3, as DNA: TGTGCCAGCAGTTTCCGCGGGGTTCGGAATTCACCCCTCCACTTT. Amino acids: CASSFRGVRNSPLHF.

The gene calls are TRBV5-1 and TRBJ2-7; 10 bases are shared with TRBD2. Germline V CDR1 and CDR2: SGHRS, YFSETQ. This CDR3 has 15 residues. Trimming took 4 bases from V and 3 from J; bases not matched to a gene: 7. CDR3 coding DNA: TGCGCCAGCAGCAGCCTAGCGGGGGCCTTCTACGAGCAGTACTTC. It codes for CASSSLAGAFYEQYF.

The chain links TRBV2 to TRBJ1-6; D gene uncertain. Germline lookup yields CDR1 SNHLY and CDR2 FYNNEI. The CDR3 extends over 16 amino acids. Trimming removed 2 bases at V and 6 bases at J, with 14 bases between. The CDR3 nucleotides are TGTGCCAGCAGTGAAAGATCTCCAGGACTTAATTCACCCCTCCACTTT. Protein sequence: CASSERSPGLNSPLHF.

The chain uses TRBV6-5 and TRBJ2-1; D might be TRBD2 (5 bases). Germline loops: CDR1 MNHEY, CDR2 SVGAGI. Trimming took 2 bases from V and 6 from J, leaving 11 bases between them. This CDR3 has 14 amino acids. Here the CDR3 DNA reads TGTGCCAGCAGTTACAGAGGGTATCTCAATGAGCAGTTCTTC. Encoded protein: CASSYRGYLNEQFF.

The chain recombines TRBV4-1 with TRBJ2-1, with 12 positions matching TRBD2. Germline-derived CDR1 and CDR2 are MGHRA and YSYEKL. Germline trimming cut 8 bases from V and 8 bases from J; bases unmatched to any gene: 7. The length of the CDR3 is 14 residues. The CDR3 loop reads CASRTSGAVDEQFF. CDR3 sequence (DNA): TGCGCCAGCCGGACTAGCGGGGCGGTCGATGAGCAGTTCTTC.

The chain employs TRBV24-1 and TRBJ1-5; D possibly corresponds to TRBD1 (5 bases). CDR3 length equals 16 residues. V lost 3 bases to trimming and J lost 5 bases, with 16 bases between them. Germline CDR1 and CDR2: KGHDR and SFDVKD. The CDR3 DNA sequence: TGTGCCACCAGTGATGCGACAGATAGAGATTATCAGCCCCAGCATTTT. It yields the protein CATSDATDRDYQPQHF.

The rearrangement joins TRBV28 to TRBJ1-1; D is perhaps TRBD1 (6 bases). This CDR3 region has 17 residues. Deletions cut 0 bases from V and 5 bases from J, with 19 bases between. Germline CDR1 reads MDHEN; CDR2 reads SYDVKM. Here the CDR3 DNA reads TGTGCCAGCAGTTTATGGAGGACAGCTTTGGGTTATACTGAAGCTTTCTTT. Encoded protein: CASSLWRTALGYTEAFF. Variable domain in full (rest from reference TRBV28 and TRBJ1-1): DVKVTQSSRYLVKRTGEKVFLECVQDMDHENMFWYRQDPGLGLRLIYFSYDVKMKEKGDIPEGYSVSREKKERFSLILESASTNQTSMYLCASSLWRTALGYTEAFFGQGTRLTVV.

The rearrangement links TRBV28 to TRBJ1-2; D gene uncertain. There are 15 residues in the CDR3. Germline CDR1 reads MDHEN; CDR2 reads SYDVKM. Trimming took 1 base from V and 2 from J, leaving 11 bases between them. The CDR3 spells CASSLSERSNYGYTF. The CDR3 coding sequence is TGTGCCAGCAGTTTATCGGAGCGTTCAAACTATGGCTACACCTTC.

This chain links TRBV14 with TRBJ2-5; D remains ambiguous. V lost 5 bases and J lost 4, with 8 bases in between. Germline CDR1 reads SGHDN; CDR2 reads FVKESK. The CDR3 has 12 residues. CDR3 DNA: TGTGCCAGCAGCTTTTACGGAGAGACCCAGTACTTC. Its translation: CASSFYGETQYF.

In this sample, this clone turned up once. The chain has TRBV28 and TRBJ1-4; D unclear. Germline lookup yields CDR1 MDHEN and CDR2 SYDVKM. This CDR3 has 14 residues. V lost 7 bases and J lost 6, with 15 bases in between. Written as DNA, the CDR3 is TGTGCCAGCATTTCCGGAGGAGAGGATGAAAAACTGTTTTTT. Translated, it gives CASISGGEDEKLFF.

The V and J genes are TRBV6-5 and TRBJ1-5; D might be TRBD1 (5 bases). The germline V gene encodes CDR1 MNHEY and CDR2 SVGAGI. Deletions cut 7 bases from V and 3 bases from J, with 16 bases between. The CDR3 contains 15 residues. The CDR3 DNA sequence: TGTGCCAGCACTATGGACACGAGATCCAATCAGCCCCAGCATTTT. This translates into CASTMDTRSNQPQHF.

The chain links TRBV9 to TRBJ1-2; tentative D call: TRBD1 (6 bases). Per germline, CDR1 SGDLS and CDR2 YYNGEE. CDR3 length: 14 amino acids. Trimming removed 4 bases at V and 6 bases at J, with 16 bases between. The CDR3 DNA is TGTGCCAGCAGCTTAAACTACAGGGATAATGGCTACACCTTC. Amino acids: CASSLNYRDNGYTF.

V gene TRBV19 combines with J gene TRBJ2-7, with unresolved D. This CDR3 comprises 15 residues. V gave up 3 bases and J gave up 7 bases, with 19 bases separating them. CDR1 LNHDA and CDR2 SQIVND come from the germline V gene (reference sequence). The CDR3: CASSMMITAPLEQYF. CDR3 bases: TGTGCCAGTAGTATGATGATCACAGCCCCCCTGGAGCAGTACTTC.

The rearrangement uses TRBV19 and TRBJ1-1, with D possibly TRBD1 on 6 matching bases. The CDR3 covers 16 residues. Germline CDR1 LNHDA, CDR2 SQIVND (reference sequence). V lost 7 bases to trimming and J lost 3 bases, with 21 bases between them. For the CDR3, the DNA is TGTGCCAGTACTACGCGAGCGAAGGGGGTGGACACTGAAGCTTTCTTT. Translation: CASTTRAKGVDTEAFF. The complete variable domain, with remaining parts taken from reference TRBV19 and TRBJ1-1, reads DGGITQSPKYLFRKEGQNVTLSCEQNLNHDAMYWYRQDPGQGLRLIYYSQIVNDFQKGDIAEGYSVSREKKESFPLTVTSAQKNPTAFYLCASTTRAKGVDTEAFFGQGTRLTVV.

The chain couples TRBV3-1 (or the pseudogene TRBV3-2) to TRBJ1-4, with D hard to call. V was clipped by 6 bases and J by 7 bases, with 18 bases between them. The CDR3 loop spans 15 amino acids. In germline, CDR1 is LGHDT, CDR2 YNNKEL (reference sequence). CDR3 DNA: TGTGCCAGCAGTCTTAATCAGGTTCGGGGTGAAAAACTGTTTTTT. It encodes CASSLNQVRGEKLFF.